This T cell receptor beta chain was sequenced for a study of siplizumab effects on memory and regulatory T cells (dated by TCRdb to the late 2010s). Regarding the complete study: The study examined how the anti-CD2 antibody siplizumab affects alloreactive T-cell subsets in allogeneic mixed lymphocyte reactions built from human PBMCs.

Unmatched junction bases come to 7, with V trimmed by 8 bases and J by 5 bases. Measured from the cysteine to the phenylalanine, the CDR3 is 13 residues long. The CDR3 DNA has 39 bases and is translated from base 1. According to the germline V gene, CDR1 reads MNHNS and CDR2 reads SASEGT. The library was built by means of the immunoSEQ multiplex PCR assay. Roughly 10^5 TCR templates per sample were assayed on the deep sequencing platform. Genomic DNA extracted from sorted T cells was the material used for TCRbeta CDR3 sequencing. In the original analysis: Clonal analysis of TCRbeta CDR3 data was done in the R programming language. Unstimulated samples were compared with post-reaction CFSE-low samples to define alloreactive CD4+ and CD8+ clones. Regulatory or non-regulatory origin was assigned to alloreactive CD4+ clones by matching of sequences to sorted unstimulated Treg and non-Treg repertoires. Here the immuneACCESS table is served through TCRdb, limited to in-frame sequences with V and J called. Missing clones are a known gap in these copies; in checked studies unresolved V genes cover under half, and the rest lacks a known reason. V, J and clone size derive from that table, while D and trimming were established from the DNA sequence. The table for this sample lists some 97,000 clones; about nine tenths of them were counted only once. The ten largest clones take up roughly 0.15% of the sample.

Paper-wide results and their limitations: Whether proliferating Tregs from siplizumab cultures were suppressive was not functionally confirmed. The cumulative frequency of alloreactive sequences that could be traced back to unstimulated CD4+ memory T cells was significantly reduced by siplizumab. In reactions with siplizumab, an average of 68.8% of mappable alloreactive CD4+ clones were Treg-derived, compared with roughly 30% in control reactions. Because sequences at frequencies below about 10^-5 were poorly captured, only a minor fraction of alloreactive clones could be mapped back to unstimulated subsets. Roughly 75-97% of proliferating CD4+ or CD8+ clones could not be assigned a naive or memory phenotype. Greater diversity appeared to be present in unstimulated naive T cells than in memory T cells, and a substantial contribution to the alloresponse seemed to be made by naive cells.

Concerning this clone: No antigen is known for it. Per-nucleotide qualities are absent, and no much larger clonotype sits a single base away.

Sorted unstimulated T cells, along with proliferating T cells recovered from mixed lymphocyte reactions, underwent TCRbeta CDR3 sequencing. Fresh whole blood from approximately ten HLA-typed healthy donors was used to isolate PBMCs. Sequencing used CD4+ T cells sorted from blood. Recombination connected TRBV6-1 to TRBJ1-2, and TRBD1 matches 8 of the central bases. This clonotype was sampled from a human donor in good health. The DNA reads as follows: TGTGCCAGCCGCCGACAGGGGCCATATGGCTACACCTTC. It is translated as CASRRQGPYGYTF.